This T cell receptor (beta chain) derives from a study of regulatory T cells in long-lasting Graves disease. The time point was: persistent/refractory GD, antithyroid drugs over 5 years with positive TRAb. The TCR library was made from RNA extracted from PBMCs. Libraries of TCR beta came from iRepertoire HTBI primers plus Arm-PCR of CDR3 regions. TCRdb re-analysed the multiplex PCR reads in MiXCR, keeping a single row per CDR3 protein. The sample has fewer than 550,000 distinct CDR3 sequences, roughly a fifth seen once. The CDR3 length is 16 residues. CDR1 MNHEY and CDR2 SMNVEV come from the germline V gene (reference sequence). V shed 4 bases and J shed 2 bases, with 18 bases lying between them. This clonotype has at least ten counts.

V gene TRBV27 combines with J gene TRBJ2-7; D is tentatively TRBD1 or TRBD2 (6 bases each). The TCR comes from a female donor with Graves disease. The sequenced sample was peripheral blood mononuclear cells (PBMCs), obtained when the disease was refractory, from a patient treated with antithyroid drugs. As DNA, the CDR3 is TGTGCCAGCAGTTCGGGAGAAACAGGGTGGCCCTACGAGCAGTACTTC. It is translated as CASSSGETGWPYEQYF.